The 24 T cell receptor beta chains below all came from one sample that was sequenced in a study of breast tumors, draining lymph nodes, adjacent tissues. MiXCR, run by TCRdb on the multiplex PCR reads, gives a single entry per CDR3 protein. The sample lists roughly 20,000 distinct CDR3 sequences; under 35% were seen once. Sequencing used breast tumor tissue. The receptors derive from a female donor with breast cancer. Some clones in this sample may be carry-over from other donors' samples.

This clonotype was observed many times. This sequence joins TRBV28 and TRBJ2-7; TRBD1 matches at 12 bases. V was clipped by 4 bases and J by 3 bases; unmatched bases: 4. The CDR3 loop spans 15 amino acids. Germline CDR1 reads MDHEN; CDR2 reads SYDVKM. The CDR3 spells CASSWRDRGHYEQYF. The CDR3 DNA is TGTGCCAGCAGTTGGAGGGACAGGGGGCACTACGAGCAGTACTTC.

This clonotype came up many times. This chain uses TRBV5-6 with TRBJ1-5; 7 bases align to TRBD1. Germline assignment: CDR1 SGHDT and CDR2 YYEEEE. V trimming: 3 bases; J trimming: 4 bases; junction bases outside the gene matches: 10. The length of the CDR3 is 16 residues. The CDR3 here is CASSSDSGTDNQPQHF. The CDR3 nucleotides are TGTGCCAGCAGCTCCGATTCCGGGACAGATAATCAGCCCCAGCATTTT.

This chain connects TRBV11-2 to TRBJ2-1; D possibly corresponds to TRBD2 (6 bases). Germline V gene lookup returns CDR1 SGHAT and CDR2 FQNNGV. There are 16 residues in the CDR3. Between the trimmed V and J ends, which lost 4 bases and 0 bases, there was a span of 13 bases. DNA for the CDR3: TGTGCCAGCAGCTCAGCGGGTGCAAGCTCCTACAATGAGCAGTTCTTC. Translation: CASSSAGASSYNEQFF.

This clonotype was seen repeatedly, ten times or more. The J gene is TRBJ1-4, the V gene TRBV6-4; no clear D. V was trimmed by 7 bases and J by 7 bases, leaving 13 bases between them. This CDR3 contains 13 residues. Germline CDR1 reads MRHNA; CDR2 reads SNTAGT. The CDR3 DNA reads TGTGCCAGCACCCTCCCCCGGGGTGAAAAACTGTTTTTT. Translated, it gives CASTLPRGEKLFF.

The chain carries TRBV12-3 or TRBV12-4 and TRBJ2-7; 10 bases align to TRBD1. Trimming cost V 6 bases and J 4 bases; bases outside gene matches: 6. This CDR3 has 14 amino acids. The CDR3 DNA is TGTGCCAGCAGAACTGTGGGACAGGGGTACGAGCAGTACTTC. Translated, it gives CASRTVGQGYEQYF.

This clonotype was seen many times. The rearrangement uses TRBV19 and TRBJ1-6; TRBD1 is a possible D gene (6 bases). V was trimmed by 8 bases and J by 7 bases, leaving 18 bases between them. The CDR3 contains 15 residues. Looked up from germline, CDR1 is LNHDA and CDR2 is SQIVND (reference sequence). The CDR3 here is CASAPAGALNSPLHF. CDR3 nucleotide sequence: TGTGCCAGTGCTCCGGCGGGGGCTCTGAATTCACCCCTCCACTTT.

In the case of this clonotype: At one end, the junction sequence differs from germline, possibly due to a read error. The rearrangement links TRBV27 to TRBJ2-1; TRBD2 agrees at 9 bases. CDR3 length equals 17 residues. Germline CDR1 and CDR2: MNHEY and SMNVEV (reference sequence). The CDR3 protein is CASSPGGSGRPYNEQSF. In nucleotides, the CDR3 is TGTGCCAGCAGTCCGGGTGGTAGCGGGAGACCTTACAATGAGCAGTCCTTC.

Many counts were recorded for this clonotype. V gene TRBV7-9 combines with J gene TRBJ1-6; TRBD1 is a possible D gene (6 bases). The CDR3 length is 17 residues. The germline V gene has CDR1 SEHNR and CDR2 FQNEAQ (reference sequence). V was trimmed by 5 bases and J by 0 bases, leaving 14 bases between them. CDR3: CASSQQGGNSYNSPLHF. The CDR3 DNA is TGTGCCAGCAGCCAACAGGGAGGTAACTCCTATAATTCACCCCTCCACTTT.

This clonotype was counted ten times or more. This chain uses TRBV9 with TRBJ2-2; D remains unclear. The V and J ends lost 0 bases and 8 bases respectively, with 5 bases between them. The CDR3 runs 12 residues. Germline CDR1 and CDR2: SGDLS and YYNGEE. In DNA form, the CDR3 reads TGTGCCAGCAGCGTAGTGCCGGGGGAGCTGTTTTTT. This codes for CASSVVPGELFF.

With respect to this clonotype: This may be a read error: a much more frequent sequence differs by one nucleotide. This chain uses TRBV27 with TRBJ2-7; 7 bases map to TRBD1. From germline, CDR1 is MNHEY and CDR2 SMNVEV (reference sequence). V lost 2 bases and J lost 7; bases outside the gene matches: 5. CDR3 length equals 13 residues. This CDR3 reads CASSLRQGVEQYF. As DNA, the CDR3 is TGTGCCAGCAGTTTAAGACAGGGTGTGGAGCAGTACTTC.

J is TRBJ2-5 and V is TRBV14; no definite D call. Per germline, CDR1 SGHDN and CDR2 FVKESK. The CDR3 is 14 amino acids. V lost 1 base, J lost 0 bases, and 6 bases lay in between. The CDR3 region is CASSQGAYQETQYF. The CDR3 DNA reads as TGTGCCAGCAGCCAAGGAGCCTACCAAGAGACCCAGTACTTC.

In its sample, this clonotype was seen many times. The gene calls are TRBV6-5 and TRBJ2-2; the D gene could be TRBD1 or TRBD2 (5 bases each). Germline values: CDR1 MNHEY, CDR2 SVGAGI. The CDR3 consists of 14 residues. Trimming took off 3 bases at V and 5 bases at J, with 10 bases between the two ends. The CDR3 spells CASSYGGWTGELFF. In DNA form, the CDR3 reads TGTGCCAGCAGTTATGGGGGATGGACCGGGGAGCTGTTTTTT.

This chain joins TRBV27 and TRBJ2-4; D is perhaps TRBD2 (5 bases). V shed 0 bases and J shed 3 bases, with 9 bases lying between them. The CDR3 has 15 amino acids. Per the germline V gene, CDR1 is MNHEY and CDR2 is SMNVEV (reference sequence). The CDR3 DNA reads TGTGCCAGCAGTTTATCGACCAGCGGCAAAAACATTCAGTACTTC. Its translation: CASSLSTSGKNIQYF.

Ten or more counts support this clonotype. The chain carries TRBV19 and TRBJ2-2; TRBD1 or TRBD2 may be the D gene (5 bases each). Per germline, CDR1 LNHDA and CDR2 SQIVND (reference sequence). V was pared by 2 bases and J by 5 bases, with 24 bases between. The CDR3 is 19 residues long. CDR3 loop: CASSISLPAATWGTGELFF. The CDR3 nucleotides read TGTGCCAGTAGTATAAGTCTTCCAGCGGCGACCTGGGGGACCGGGGAGCTGTTTTTT.

This clonotype was found many times. The chain carries TRBV27 and TRBJ1-5, with a tentative D call TRBD1 (5 bases). V lost 5 bases to trimming and J lost 5 bases, with 10 bases between them. This CDR3 is built from 13 residues. Germline assignment: CDR1 MNHEY and CDR2 SMNVEV (reference sequence). CDR3 DNA: TGTGCCAGCAGTCTTCGGGGGTATCAGCCCCAGCATTTT. This encodes CASSLRGYQPQHF.

This clonotype was seen many times. The chain carries TRBV28 and TRBJ2-3; 8 positions match TRBD2. Trimming cost V 4 bases and J 4 bases; bases outside gene matches: 4. Per germline, CDR1 MDHEN and CDR2 SYDVKM. This CDR3 region has 14 residues. CDR3 loop: CASSSGTRPDTQYF. CDR3 nucleotide sequence: TGTGCCAGCAGTTCAGGGACTAGACCAGATACGCAGTATTTT.

This clonotype showed up many times. This rearrangement joins TRBV19 to TRBJ2-7; 8 bases map to TRBD1. Germline CDR1 reads LNHDA; CDR2 reads SQIVND (reference sequence). There are 15 residues in the CDR3. V gave up 5 bases and J gave up 7 bases; unmatched junction bases: 13. In DNA, the CDR3 is TGTGCCAGTAGTTCACAGGACAGGGACGTCGGTGAGCAGTACTTC. Its protein product is CASSSQDRDVGEQYF.

This clonotype was observed at least ten times. The chain employs TRBV12-3 or TRBV12-4 and TRBJ2-3; TRBD1 matches at 8 bases. The trim removed 3 bases at V and 1 base at J, leaving 3 bases unmatched. The CDR3 is 15 amino acids. The CDR3: CASSLSRGRTDTQYF. In DNA form, the CDR3 reads TGTGCCAGCAGTTTGTCCAGGGGGCGCACAGATACGCAGTATTTT.

This sequence joins TRBV5-1 and TRBJ1-1; the match to TRBD1 covers 7 bases. V lost 1 base, J lost 6 bases, and 0 bases stayed unmatched. Germline V gene lookup returns CDR1 SGHRS and CDR2 YFSETQ. This CDR3 is 12 amino acids long. CDR3 bases: TGCGCCAGCAGCTTGACAGGGGCTGAAGCTTTCTTT. It codes for CASSLTGAEAFF.

This clonotype has a count of ten or more. The J gene is TRBJ2-3, the V gene TRBV5-1, with D tentatively TRBD1 or TRBD2 (5 bases each). V shed 0 bases and J shed 2 bases, with 10 bases lying between them. The length of the CDR3 is 15 residues. Germline CDR1 SGHRS, CDR2 YFSETQ. The CDR3 DNA follows: TGCGCCAGCAGCTTGGAGGGACCAAACACAGATACGCAGTATTTT. The encoded protein is CASSLEGPNTDTQYF. The complete variable domain, with remaining parts taken from reference TRBV5-1 and TRBJ2-3, reads KAGVTQTPRYLIKTRGQQVTLSCSPISGHRSVSWYQQTPGQGLQFLFEYFSETQRNKGNFPGRFSGRQFSNSRSEMNVSTLELGDSALYLCASSLEGPNTDTQYFGPGTRLTVL.

This clonotype came up many times. V and J are TRBV7-3 and TRBJ2-2; 7 bases match TRBD1. Germline V CDR1 and CDR2: SGHTA, FQGTGA. Trimming took 4 bases from V and 6 from J; bases not matched to a gene: 5. The CDR3 has 14 amino acids. Written as DNA, the CDR3 is TGTGCCAGCAGCTCCACAGGGGTGGCCGGGGAGCTGTTTTTT. Its translation is CASSSTGVAGELFF.

By sample share, this clonotype is medium-sized. The chain carries TRBV20-1 and TRBJ2-1, with 7 nucleotides matching TRBD2. V dropped 2 bases and J dropped 7; count of bases not matched to a gene: 8. The V gene's germline CDR1 is DFQATT and CDR2 SNEGSKA (reference sequence). The CDR3 runs to 14 residues. This CDR3 is CSARKVGGWNEQFF. The CDR3 DNA reads as TGCAGTGCTAGAAAGGTGGGAGGGTGGAATGAGCAGTTCTTC.

This clonotype was counted ten times or more. V gene TRBV27 combines with J gene TRBJ2-7, with 14 bases matching TRBD2. This CDR3 has 17 amino acids. Germline V lookup: CDR1 MNHEY, CDR2 SMNVEV (reference sequence). The J segment lost 3 bases and the V segment lost 5 bases, leaving 9 bases of the junction unmatched. The CDR3 region is CASSTKGLAGEHYEQYF. The CDR3 DNA follows: TGTGCCAGCAGTACAAAGGGACTAGCGGGAGAACACTACGAGCAGTACTTC.

Only a few counts were recorded for this clonotype. This may stem from a read error, because a much larger clone lies one nucleotide away. This chain's CDR3 is CASSLFLGRFMGELFF. The CDR3 DNA reads TGTGCCAGCAGCTTATTCCTGGGACGTTTTATGGGGGAGCTGTTTTTT. This chain links TRBV7-2 with TRBJ2-2; D possibly uses TRBD1 or TRBD2 (5 bases each). The length of the CDR3 is 16 residues. V was pared by 2 bases and J by 8 bases, with 18 bases between. The germline V gene encodes CDR1 SGHTA and CDR2 FQGNSA.